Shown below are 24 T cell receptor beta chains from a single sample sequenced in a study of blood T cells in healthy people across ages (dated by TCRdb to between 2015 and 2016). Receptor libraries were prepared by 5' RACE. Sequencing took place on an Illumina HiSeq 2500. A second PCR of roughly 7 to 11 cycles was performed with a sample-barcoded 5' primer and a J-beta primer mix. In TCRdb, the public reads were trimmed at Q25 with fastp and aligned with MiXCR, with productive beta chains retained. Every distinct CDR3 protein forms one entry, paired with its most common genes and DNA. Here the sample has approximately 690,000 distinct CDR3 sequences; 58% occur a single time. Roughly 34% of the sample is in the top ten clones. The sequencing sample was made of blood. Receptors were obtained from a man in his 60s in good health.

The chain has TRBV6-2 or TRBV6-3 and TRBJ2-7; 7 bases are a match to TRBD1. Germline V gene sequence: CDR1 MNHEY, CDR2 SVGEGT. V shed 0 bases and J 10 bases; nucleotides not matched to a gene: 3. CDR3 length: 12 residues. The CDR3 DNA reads TGTGCCAGCAGTTACTCGACAGGGAGCCAGTACTTC. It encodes CASSYSTGSQYF.

For the CDR3, the DNA is TGCAGCGTTGACGGACAGTTGAACACTGAAGCTTTCTTT. Amino acid sequence: CSVDGQLNTEAFF. J is TRBJ1-1 and V is TRBV29-1, with a weak D call TRBD1 (6 bases). Germline loops: CDR1 SQVTM, CDR2 ANQGSEA. This CDR3 is built from 13 residues. V lost 3 bases, J lost 0 bases, and 8 bases lay in between.

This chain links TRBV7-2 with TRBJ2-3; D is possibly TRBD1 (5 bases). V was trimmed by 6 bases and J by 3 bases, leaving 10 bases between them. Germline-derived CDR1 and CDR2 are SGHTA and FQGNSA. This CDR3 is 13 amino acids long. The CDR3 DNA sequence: TGTGCCAGCAGATGGACACTGACAGATACGCAGTATTTT. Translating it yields CASRWTLTDTQYF. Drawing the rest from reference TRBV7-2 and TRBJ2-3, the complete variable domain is GAGVSQSPSNKVTEKGKDVELRCDPISGHTALYWYRQSLGQGLEFLIYFQGNSAPDKSGLPSDRFSAERTGGSVSTLTIQRTQQEDSAVYLCASRWTLTDTQYFGPGTRLTVL.

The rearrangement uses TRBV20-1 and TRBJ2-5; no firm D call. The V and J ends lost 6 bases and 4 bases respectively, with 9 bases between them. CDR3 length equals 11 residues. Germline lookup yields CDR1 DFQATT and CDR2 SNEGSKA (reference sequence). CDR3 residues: CSADTTETQYF. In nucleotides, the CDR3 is TGCAGTGCCGACACCACAGAGACCCAGTACTTC.

The chain's CDR3 is CATRTRNNEQFF. CDR3 DNA: TGCGCCACCAGAACTAGAAACAATGAGCAGTTCTTC. The chain couples TRBV4-1 to TRBJ2-1; TRBD2 might be the D (5 bases). This CDR3 is built from 12 residues. V was shortened by 10 bases and J by 5 bases, with 12 bases between the two germline ends. Germline CDR1 and CDR2: MGHRA and YSYEKL.

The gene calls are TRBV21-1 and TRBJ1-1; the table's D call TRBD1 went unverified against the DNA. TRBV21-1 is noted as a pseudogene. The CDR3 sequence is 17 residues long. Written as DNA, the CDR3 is TGTGCCAGCAGCGACGGGATTGCGCACAGGGAGAACACTGAAGCTTTCTTT. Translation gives CASSDGIAHRENTEAFF.

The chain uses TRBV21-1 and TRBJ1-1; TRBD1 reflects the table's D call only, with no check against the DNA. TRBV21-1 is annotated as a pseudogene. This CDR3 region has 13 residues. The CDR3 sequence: CASSEDRLPDVFF. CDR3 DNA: TGTGCCAGCAGCGAAGACAGGCTCCCGGACGTTTTCTTT.

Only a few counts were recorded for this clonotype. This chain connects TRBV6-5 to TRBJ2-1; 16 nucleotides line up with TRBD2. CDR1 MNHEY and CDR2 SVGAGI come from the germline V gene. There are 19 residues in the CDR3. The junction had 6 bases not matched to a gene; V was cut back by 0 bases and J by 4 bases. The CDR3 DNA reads TGTGCCAGCAGTTACTCCGGGACTAGCGGGGGGGGAAAATACAATGAGCAGTTCTTC. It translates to CASSYSGTSGGGKYNEQFF.

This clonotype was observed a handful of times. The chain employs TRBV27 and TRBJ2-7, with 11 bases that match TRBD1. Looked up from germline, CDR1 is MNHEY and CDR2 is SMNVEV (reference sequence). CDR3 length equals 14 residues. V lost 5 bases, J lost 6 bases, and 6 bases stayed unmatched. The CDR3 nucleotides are TGTGCCAGCAGTCCAGCAGGACAGGGGGCCGAGCAGTACTTC. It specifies CASSPAGQGAEQYF.

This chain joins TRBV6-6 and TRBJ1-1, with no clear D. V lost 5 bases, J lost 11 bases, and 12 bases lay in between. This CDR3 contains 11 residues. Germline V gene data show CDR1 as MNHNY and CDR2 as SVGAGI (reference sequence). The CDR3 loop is CASSQYPRAFF. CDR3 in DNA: TGTGCCAGCAGTCAATACCCCAGGGCTTTCTTT.

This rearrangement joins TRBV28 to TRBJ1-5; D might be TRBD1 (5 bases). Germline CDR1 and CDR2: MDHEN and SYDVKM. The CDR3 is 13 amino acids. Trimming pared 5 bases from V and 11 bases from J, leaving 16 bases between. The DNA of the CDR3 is TGTGCCAGCAGTCCCCTCGGGGCTCTGGCCCAGCATTTT. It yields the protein CASSPLGALAQHF.

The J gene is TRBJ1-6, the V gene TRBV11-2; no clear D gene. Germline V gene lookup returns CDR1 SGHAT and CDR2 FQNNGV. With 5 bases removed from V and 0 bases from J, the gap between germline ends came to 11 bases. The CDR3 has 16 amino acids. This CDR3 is CASSRRQSSYNSPLHF. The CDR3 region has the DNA TGTGCCAGCAGCCGCAGGCAGAGCTCCTATAATTCACCCCTCCACTTT.

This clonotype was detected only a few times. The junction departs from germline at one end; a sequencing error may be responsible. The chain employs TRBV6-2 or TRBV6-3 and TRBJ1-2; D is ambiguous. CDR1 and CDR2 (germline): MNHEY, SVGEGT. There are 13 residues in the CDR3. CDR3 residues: CASSDSNTLGYTF. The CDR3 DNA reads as TGTGCCAGCAGTGACTCGAATACTCTTGGCTACACCTTC.

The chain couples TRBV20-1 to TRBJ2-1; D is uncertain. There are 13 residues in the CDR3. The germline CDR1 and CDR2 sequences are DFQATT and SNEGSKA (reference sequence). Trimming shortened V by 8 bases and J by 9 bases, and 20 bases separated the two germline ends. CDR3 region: CSLPRTASGEQFF. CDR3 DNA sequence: TGCAGTCTGCCACGGACCGCGTCCGGTGAGCAGTTCTTC.

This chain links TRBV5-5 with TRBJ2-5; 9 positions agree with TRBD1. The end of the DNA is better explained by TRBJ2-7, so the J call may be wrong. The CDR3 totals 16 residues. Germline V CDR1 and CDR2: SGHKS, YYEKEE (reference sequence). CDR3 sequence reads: CASRVIGTGSIYEQYF. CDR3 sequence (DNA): TGTGCCAGCAGGGTAATCGGGACAGGGAGTATCTACGAGCAGTACTTC.

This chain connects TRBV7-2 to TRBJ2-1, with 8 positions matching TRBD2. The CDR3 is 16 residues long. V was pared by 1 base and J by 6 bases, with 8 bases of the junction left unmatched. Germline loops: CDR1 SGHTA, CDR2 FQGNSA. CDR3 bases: TGTGCCAGCAGCTTAGAGCCGGGACTAGGGCTCAATGAGCAGTTCTTC. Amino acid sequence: CASSLEPGLGLNEQFF.

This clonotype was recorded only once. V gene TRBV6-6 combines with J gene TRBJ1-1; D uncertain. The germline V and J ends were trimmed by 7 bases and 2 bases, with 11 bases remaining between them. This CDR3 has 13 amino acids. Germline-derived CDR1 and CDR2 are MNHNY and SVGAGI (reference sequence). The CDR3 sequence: CASTGELNTEAFF. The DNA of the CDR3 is TGTGCCAGCACCGGGGAACTCAACACTGAAGCTTTCTTT.

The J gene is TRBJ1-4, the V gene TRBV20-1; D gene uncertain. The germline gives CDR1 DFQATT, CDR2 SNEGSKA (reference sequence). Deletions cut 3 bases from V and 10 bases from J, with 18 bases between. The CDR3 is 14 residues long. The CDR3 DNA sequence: TGCAGTGCTAGGGATCCGGACCTCTGGGGAAAACTGTTTTTT. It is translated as CSARDPDLWGKLFF.

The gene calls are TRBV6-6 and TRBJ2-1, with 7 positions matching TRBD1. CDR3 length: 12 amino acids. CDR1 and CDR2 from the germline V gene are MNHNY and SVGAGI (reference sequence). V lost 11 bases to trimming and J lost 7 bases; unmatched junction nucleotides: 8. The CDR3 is CACGWGQNEQFF. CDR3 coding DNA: TGTGCCTGCGGTTGGGGACAGAATGAGCAGTTCTTC.

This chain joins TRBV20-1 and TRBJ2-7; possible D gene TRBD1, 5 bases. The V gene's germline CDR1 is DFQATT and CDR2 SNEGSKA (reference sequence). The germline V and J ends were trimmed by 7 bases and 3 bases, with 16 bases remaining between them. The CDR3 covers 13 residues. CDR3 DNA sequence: TGCAGTGTCATCCCCTGGGGCCTCTACGAGCAGTACTTC. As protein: CSVIPWGLYEQYF.

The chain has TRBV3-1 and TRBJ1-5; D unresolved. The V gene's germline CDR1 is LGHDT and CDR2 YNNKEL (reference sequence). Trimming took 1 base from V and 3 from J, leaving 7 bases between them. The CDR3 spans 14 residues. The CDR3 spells CASSQGRNNQPQHF. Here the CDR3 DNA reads TGTGCCAGCAGCCAAGGACGGAACAATCAGCCCCAGCATTTT.

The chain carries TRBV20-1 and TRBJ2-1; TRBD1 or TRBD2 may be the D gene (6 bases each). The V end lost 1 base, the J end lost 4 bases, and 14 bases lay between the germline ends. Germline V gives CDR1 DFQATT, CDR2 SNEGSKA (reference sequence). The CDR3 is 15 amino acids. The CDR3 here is CSARVHRGRYNEQFF. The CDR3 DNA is TGCAGTGCTAGAGTTCACCGGGGGCGGTACAATGAGCAGTTCTTC.

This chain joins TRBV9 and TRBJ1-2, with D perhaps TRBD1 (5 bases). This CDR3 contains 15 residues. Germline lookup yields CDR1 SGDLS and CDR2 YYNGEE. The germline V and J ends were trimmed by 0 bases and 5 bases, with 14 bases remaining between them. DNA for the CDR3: TGTGCCAGCAGCGTAGGGGACGGTCAGCCTTATGGCTACACCTTC. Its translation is CASSVGDGQPYGYTF. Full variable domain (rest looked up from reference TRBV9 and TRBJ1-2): DSGVTQTPKHLITATGQRVTLRCSPRSGDLSVYWYQQSLDQGLQFLIQYYNGEERAKGNILERFSAQQFPDLHSELNLSSLELGDSALYFCASSVGDGQPYGYTFGSGTRLTVV.

In DNA form, the CDR3 reads TGTGCCAGCACTCAGGGGGGCTATGGCTACACCTTC. As protein: CASTQGGYGYTF. The V and J genes are TRBV6-5 and TRBJ1-2, with TRBD1 matching over 7 bases. CDR3 length equals 12 residues. Losses at the gene ends were 7 bases for V and 4 bases for J; bases not matched to a gene: 3. CDR1 MNHEY and CDR2 SVGAGI come from the germline V gene.